The present entry profiles one T cell receptor (beta chain) with its context. The data originate from a study of T cell changes during pregnancy in multiple sclerosis. Germline V lookup: CDR1 LGHNT, CDR2 FRNRAP. The CDR3 sequence is 9 residues long. V lost 7 bases and J 9 bases, leaving 4 bases between the germline ends. Produced via immunoSEQ multiplex PCR; TCRdb's table is partial and in-frame only. The data hold 90,000 to 150,000 clones, with approximately 95% observed a single time. The clonotype originates from a female donor with multiple sclerosis, enrolled in a pregnancy study. The rearrangement joins TRBV12-5 to TRBJ2-1; no firm D call. The source was peripheral blood, collected before pregnancy. CDR3 loop: CASVFEQFF. The CDR3 DNA is TGTGCTAGTGTCTTTGAGCAGTTCTTC.